These 15 T cell receptor beta chains were sequenced from one sample in a study of blood T cells in healthy people across ages. Then a second PCR, running about 6 to 11 cycles, was carried out with a sample-barcoded 5' primer and a J-beta primer mix. TCRdb re-derived calls from the 5' RACE reads in MiXCR, one entry per CDR3 protein. The sample gives approximately 800,000 distinct CDR3 sequences, 46% of which show up once; roughly 18% is in the top ten. Input material: blood. The receptors here all came from an elderly man in good health.

In its sample, this clonotype was seen a few times. The chain recombines TRBV12-3 or TRBV12-4 with TRBJ1-2; 7 bases are shared with TRBD1. The CDR3 runs 14 residues. V lost 5 bases, J lost 3 bases, and 6 bases stayed unmatched. For the CDR3, the DNA is TGTGCCAGCAGTACCCCGGGACAGCACTATGGCTACACCTTC. Translation gives CASSTPGQHYGYTF.

This chain uses TRBV5-1 with TRBJ1-5, with D perhaps matching TRBD1 (5 bases). V was trimmed by 1 base and J by 5 bases, leaving 13 bases between them. In germline, CDR1 is SGHRS, CDR2 YFSETQ. This CDR3 has 15 residues. CDR3 DNA: TGCGCCAGCAGCTTGAGTGGGGACGAGCATCAGCCCCAGCATTTT. It yields the protein CASSLSGDEHQPQHF.

This clonotype appeared a few times. The DNA of the CDR3 is TGCGCCAGCAGCTTGGAGGGCGTCGGGCGGGAGACCCAGTACTTC. Translating it yields CASSLEGVGRETQYF. This chain uses TRBV5-1 with TRBJ2-5, with no clear D. Germline V gene lookup returns CDR1 SGHRS and CDR2 YFSETQ. This CDR3 is 15 amino acids long. Trimming removed 0 bases from V and 5 bases from J, with 14 bases in between.

This clonotype was recorded many times. The V and J genes are TRBV2 and TRBJ2-5, with 7 bases aligning to TRBD1. CDR1 is SNHLY, CDR2 FYNNEI, per germline. The V gene end was trimmed by 6 bases and the J gene end by 3 bases; junction bases not matched to a gene: 7. This CDR3 has 14 amino acids. The CDR3 coding sequence is TGTGCCAGCAGCCCTGGGACAGCGAAAGAGACCCAGTACTTC. It translates to CASSPGTAKETQYF.

This clonotype was seen once. The gene calls are TRBV3-1 and TRBJ2-1; 9 nucleotides match TRBD2. The germline CDR1 and CDR2 sequences are LGHDT and YNNKEL (reference sequence). Losses at the gene ends were 0 bases for V and 15 bases for J; bases not matched to a gene: 6. There are 13 residues in the CDR3. CDR3: CASSQEASGRPFF. As DNA, the CDR3 is TGTGCCAGCAGCCAAGAGGCCAGCGGGAGGCCGTTCTTC.

This clonotype was counted many times. CDR3 region: CASSLDPAGGNNEQFF. The CDR3 nucleotides read TGCGCCAGCAGCTTGGACCCAGCGGGAGGAAACAATGAGCAGTTCTTC. The V gene is TRBV5-1, the J gene TRBJ2-1; 9 bases match TRBD2. The ends lost 0 bases at V and 5 bases at J; junction bases unmatched: 6. CDR1 SGHRS and CDR2 YFSETQ come from the germline V gene. The CDR3 loop spans 16 amino acids.

The gene calls are TRBV19 and TRBJ1-1, with 7 positions matching TRBD1. Trimming cost V 5 bases and J 1 base; bases outside gene matches: 16. Germline values: CDR1 LNHDA, CDR2 SQIVND (reference sequence). This CDR3 has 18 amino acids. The CDR3 DNA is TGTGCCAGTAGTGGCCGGGACAGCGCGAATTTCCAGAACACTGAAGCTTTCTTT. Translated, it gives CASSGRDSANFQNTEAFF.

The rearrangement links TRBV25-1 to TRBJ1-4, with D possibly being TRBD1 (5 bases). Germline V CDR1 and CDR2: MGHDK, SYGVNS. This CDR3 has 15 amino acids. V lost 1 base, J lost 0 bases, and 6 bases lay in between. CDR3 region: CASSELTATNEKLFF. The CDR3 DNA reads as TGTGCCAGCAGTGAATTGACAGCAACTAATGAAAAACTGTTTTTT.

The chain couples TRBV6-2 or TRBV6-3 to TRBJ1-1; no definite D call. Deletions cut 6 bases from V and 4 bases from J, with 12 bases between. The germline V gene encodes CDR1 MNHEY and CDR2 SVGEGT. CDR3 size: 13 residues. In nucleotides, the CDR3 is TGTGCCAGCAGCAGTTATTCTACCACTGAAGCTTTCTTT. Protein sequence: CASSSYSTTEAFF.

This chain connects TRBV14 to TRBJ2-2, with 8 bases fitting TRBD2. This CDR3 is built from 15 residues. V lost 1 base and J lost 4; bases outside the gene matches: 2. From germline, CDR1 is SGHDN and CDR2 FVKESK. The DNA of the CDR3 is TGTGCCAGCAGCCAAGCCCTAGCGGGCACCGGGGAGCTGTTTTTT. This encodes CASSQALAGTGELFF. The complete variable domain, with remaining parts taken from reference TRBV14 and TRBJ2-2, reads EAGVTQFPSHSVIEKGQTVTLRCDPISGHDNLYWYRRVMGKEIKFLLHFVKESKQDESGMPNNRFLAERTGGTYSTLKVQPAELEDSGVYFCASSQALAGTGELFFGEGSRLTVL.

The chain recombines TRBV12-3 or TRBV12-4 with TRBJ1-6; TRBD1 agrees at 7 bases. This CDR3 region has 14 residues. V lost 5 bases, J lost 10 bases, and 8 bases stayed unmatched. The CDR3 is CASSRQGDRSPLHF. The DNA for the CDR3 is TGTGCCAGCAGTCGACAGGGTGATCGGTCACCCCTCCACTTT.

The chain uses TRBV5-1 and TRBJ2-5; possible D gene TRBD1, 6 bases. The CDR3 covers 15 residues. Trimming left V 3 bases short and J 1 base short, with 13 bases between. From germline, CDR1 is SGHRS and CDR2 YFSETQ. Written as DNA, the CDR3 is TGCGCCAGCAGCTCGCAGAGGGGGACCCAAGAGACCCAGTACTTC. Its translation is CASSSQRGTQETQYF. The variable domain in full, completed from reference TRBV5-1 and TRBJ2-5, reads KAGVTQTPRYLIKTRGQQVTLSCSPISGHRSVSWYQQTPGQGLQFLFEYFSETQRNKGNFPGRFSGRQFSNSRSEMNVSTLELGDSALYLCASSSQRGTQETQYFGPGTRLLVL.

A note on this clonotype: Possible read error: a much larger clone is one base away. The chain has TRBV12-3 or TRBV12-4 and TRBJ2-5, with TRBD2 matching 14 bases. This CDR3 is 18 amino acids long. V gave up 5 bases and J gave up 5 bases; unmatched junction bases: 13. The CDR3 DNA is TGTGCCAGCAGTATCGGGACTAGCGGGAGACTGGTGGTGGAGACCCAGTACTTC. Translation: CASSIGTSGRLVVETQYF.

V gene TRBV20-1 combines with J gene TRBJ1-2; perhaps TRBD1 as D (6 bases). From germline, CDR1 is DFQATT and CDR2 SNEGSKA (reference sequence). V lost 3 bases and J lost 6, with 11 bases in between. The CDR3 runs 12 residues. This chain's CDR3 is CSARWTAHGYTF. The CDR3, as DNA: TGCAGTGCTAGGTGGACAGCCCATGGCTACACCTTC.

The chain recombines TRBV7-9 with TRBJ2-5, with D tentatively TRBD1 (5 bases). The assigned J gene may be wrong: the sequence end matches TRBJ2-7 better. From germline, CDR1 is SEHNR and CDR2 FQNEAQ (reference sequence). This CDR3 is built from 12 residues. The CDR3 sequence is CASSRTGSEQYF. In DNA, the CDR3 is TGTGCCAGCAGTAGAACAGGATCCGAGCAGTACTTC.